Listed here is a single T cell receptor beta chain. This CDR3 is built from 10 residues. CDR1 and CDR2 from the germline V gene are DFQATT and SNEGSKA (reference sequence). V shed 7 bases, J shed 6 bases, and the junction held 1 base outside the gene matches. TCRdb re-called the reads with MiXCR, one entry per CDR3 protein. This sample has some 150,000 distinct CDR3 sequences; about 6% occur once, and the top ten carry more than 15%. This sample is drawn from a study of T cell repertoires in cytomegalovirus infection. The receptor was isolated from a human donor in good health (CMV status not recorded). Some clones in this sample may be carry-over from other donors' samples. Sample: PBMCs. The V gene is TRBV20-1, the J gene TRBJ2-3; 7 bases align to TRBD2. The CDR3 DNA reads TGCAGTGTGGGGGGGGATACGCAGTATTTT. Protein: CSVGGDTQYF.